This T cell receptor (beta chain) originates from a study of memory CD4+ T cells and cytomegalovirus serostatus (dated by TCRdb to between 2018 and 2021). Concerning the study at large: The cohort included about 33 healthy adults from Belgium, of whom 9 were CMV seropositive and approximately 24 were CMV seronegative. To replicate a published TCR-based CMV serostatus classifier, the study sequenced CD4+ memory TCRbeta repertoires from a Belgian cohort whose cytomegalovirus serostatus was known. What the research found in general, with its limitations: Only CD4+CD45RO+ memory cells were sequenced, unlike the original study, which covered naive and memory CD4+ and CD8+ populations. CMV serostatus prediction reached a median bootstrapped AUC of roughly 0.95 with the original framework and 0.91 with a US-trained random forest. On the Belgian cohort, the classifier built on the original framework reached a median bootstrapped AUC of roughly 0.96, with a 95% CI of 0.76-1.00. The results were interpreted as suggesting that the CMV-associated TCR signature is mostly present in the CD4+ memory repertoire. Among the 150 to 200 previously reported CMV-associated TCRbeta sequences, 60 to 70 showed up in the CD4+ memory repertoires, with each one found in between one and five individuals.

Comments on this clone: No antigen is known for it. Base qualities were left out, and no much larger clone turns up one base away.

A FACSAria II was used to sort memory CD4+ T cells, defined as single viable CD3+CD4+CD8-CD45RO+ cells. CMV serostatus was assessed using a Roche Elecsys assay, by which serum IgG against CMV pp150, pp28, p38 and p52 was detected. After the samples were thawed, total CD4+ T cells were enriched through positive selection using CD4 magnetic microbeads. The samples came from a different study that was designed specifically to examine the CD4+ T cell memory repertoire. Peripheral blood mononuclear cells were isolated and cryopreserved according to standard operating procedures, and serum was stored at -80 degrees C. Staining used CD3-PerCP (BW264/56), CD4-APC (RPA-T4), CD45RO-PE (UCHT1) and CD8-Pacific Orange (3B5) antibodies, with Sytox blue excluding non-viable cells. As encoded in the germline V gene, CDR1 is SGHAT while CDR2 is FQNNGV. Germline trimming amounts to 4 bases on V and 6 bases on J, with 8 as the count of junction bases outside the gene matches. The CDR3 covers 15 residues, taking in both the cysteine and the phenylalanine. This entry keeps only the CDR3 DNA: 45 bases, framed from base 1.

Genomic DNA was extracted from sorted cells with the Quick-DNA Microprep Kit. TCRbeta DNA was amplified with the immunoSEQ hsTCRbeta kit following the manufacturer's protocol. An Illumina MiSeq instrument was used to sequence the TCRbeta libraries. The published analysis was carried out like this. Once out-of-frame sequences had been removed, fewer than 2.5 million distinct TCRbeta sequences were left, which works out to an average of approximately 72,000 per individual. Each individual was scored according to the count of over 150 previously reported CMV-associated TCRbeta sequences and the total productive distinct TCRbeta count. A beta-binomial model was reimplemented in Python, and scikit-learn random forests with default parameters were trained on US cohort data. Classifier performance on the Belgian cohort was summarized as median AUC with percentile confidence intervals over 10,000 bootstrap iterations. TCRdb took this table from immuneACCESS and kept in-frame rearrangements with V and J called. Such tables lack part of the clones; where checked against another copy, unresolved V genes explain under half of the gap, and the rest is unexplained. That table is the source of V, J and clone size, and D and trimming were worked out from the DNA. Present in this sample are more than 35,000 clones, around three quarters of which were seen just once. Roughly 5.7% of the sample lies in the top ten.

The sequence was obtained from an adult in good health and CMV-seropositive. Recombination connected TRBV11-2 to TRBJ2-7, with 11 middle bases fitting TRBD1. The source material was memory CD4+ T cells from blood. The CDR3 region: CASSSPGQGVLEQYF. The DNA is TGTGCCAGCAGCTCCCCGGGACAGGGGGTTCTCGAGCAGTACTTC.